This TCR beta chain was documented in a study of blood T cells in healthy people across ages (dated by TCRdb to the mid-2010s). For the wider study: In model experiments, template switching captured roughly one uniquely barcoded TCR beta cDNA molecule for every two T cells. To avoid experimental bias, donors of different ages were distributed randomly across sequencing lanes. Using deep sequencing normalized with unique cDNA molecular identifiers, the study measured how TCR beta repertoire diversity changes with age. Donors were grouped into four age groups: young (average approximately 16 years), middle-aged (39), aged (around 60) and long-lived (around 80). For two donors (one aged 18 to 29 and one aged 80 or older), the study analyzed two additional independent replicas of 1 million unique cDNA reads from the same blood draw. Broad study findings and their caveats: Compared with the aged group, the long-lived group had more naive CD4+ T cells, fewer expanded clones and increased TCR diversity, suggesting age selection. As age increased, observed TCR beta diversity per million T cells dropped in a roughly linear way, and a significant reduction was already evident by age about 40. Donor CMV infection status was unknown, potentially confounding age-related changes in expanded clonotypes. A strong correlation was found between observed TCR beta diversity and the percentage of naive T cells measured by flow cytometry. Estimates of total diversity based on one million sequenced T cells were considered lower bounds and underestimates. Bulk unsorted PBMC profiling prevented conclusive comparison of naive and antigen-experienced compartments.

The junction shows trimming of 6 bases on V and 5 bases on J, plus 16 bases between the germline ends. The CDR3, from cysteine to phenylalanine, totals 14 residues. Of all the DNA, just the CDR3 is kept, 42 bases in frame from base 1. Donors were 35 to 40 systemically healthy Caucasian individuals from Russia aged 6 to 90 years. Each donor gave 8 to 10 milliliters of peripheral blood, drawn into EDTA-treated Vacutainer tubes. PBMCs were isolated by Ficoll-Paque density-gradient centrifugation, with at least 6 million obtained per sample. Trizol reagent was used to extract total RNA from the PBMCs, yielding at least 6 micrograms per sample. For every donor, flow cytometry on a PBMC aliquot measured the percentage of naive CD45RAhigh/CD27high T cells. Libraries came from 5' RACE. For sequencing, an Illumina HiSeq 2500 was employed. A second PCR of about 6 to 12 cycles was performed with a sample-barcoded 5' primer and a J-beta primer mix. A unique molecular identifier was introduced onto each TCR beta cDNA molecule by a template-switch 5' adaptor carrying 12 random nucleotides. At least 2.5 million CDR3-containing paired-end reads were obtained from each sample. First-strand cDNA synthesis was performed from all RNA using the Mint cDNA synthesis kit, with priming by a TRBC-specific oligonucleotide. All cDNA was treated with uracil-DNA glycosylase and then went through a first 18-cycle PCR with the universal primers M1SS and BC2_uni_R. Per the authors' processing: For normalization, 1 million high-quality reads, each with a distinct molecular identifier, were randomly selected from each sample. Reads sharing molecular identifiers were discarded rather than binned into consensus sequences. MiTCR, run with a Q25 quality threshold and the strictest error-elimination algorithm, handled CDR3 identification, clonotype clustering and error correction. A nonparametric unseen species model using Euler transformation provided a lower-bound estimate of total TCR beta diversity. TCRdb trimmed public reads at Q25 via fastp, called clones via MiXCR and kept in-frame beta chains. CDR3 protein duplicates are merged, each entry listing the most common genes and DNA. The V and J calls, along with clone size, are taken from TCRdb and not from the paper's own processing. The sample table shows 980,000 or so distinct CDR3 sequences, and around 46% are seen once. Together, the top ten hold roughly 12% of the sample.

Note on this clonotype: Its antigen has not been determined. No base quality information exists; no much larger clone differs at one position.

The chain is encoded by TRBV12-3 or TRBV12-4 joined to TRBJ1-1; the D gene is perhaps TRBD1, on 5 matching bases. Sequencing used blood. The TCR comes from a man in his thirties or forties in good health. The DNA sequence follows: TGTGCCAGCAGCCGGGTCTCAGGGCAAACTGAAGCTTTCTTT. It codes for CASSRVSGQTEAFF.